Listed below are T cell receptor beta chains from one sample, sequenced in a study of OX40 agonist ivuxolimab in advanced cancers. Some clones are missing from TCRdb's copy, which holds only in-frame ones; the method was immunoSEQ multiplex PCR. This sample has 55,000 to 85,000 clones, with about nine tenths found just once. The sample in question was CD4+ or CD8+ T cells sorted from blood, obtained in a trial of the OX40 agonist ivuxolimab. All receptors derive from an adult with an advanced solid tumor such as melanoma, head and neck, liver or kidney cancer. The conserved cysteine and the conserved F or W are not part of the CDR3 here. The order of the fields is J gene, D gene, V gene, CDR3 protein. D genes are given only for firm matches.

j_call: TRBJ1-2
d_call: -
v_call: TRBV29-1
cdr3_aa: SVEINYGYT

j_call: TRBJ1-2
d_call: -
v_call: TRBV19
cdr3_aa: ASSIGFWSQFAGYT

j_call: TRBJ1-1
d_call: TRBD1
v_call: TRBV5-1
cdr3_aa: ASSLGETGGSEAF

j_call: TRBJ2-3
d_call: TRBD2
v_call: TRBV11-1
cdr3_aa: ASRPGLAATDTQY

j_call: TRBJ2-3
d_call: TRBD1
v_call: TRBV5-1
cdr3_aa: ASSLLRGQGLGDTQY

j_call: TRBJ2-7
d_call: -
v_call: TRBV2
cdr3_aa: AIHIRGANEQY

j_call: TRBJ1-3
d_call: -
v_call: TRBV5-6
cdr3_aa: ASSLPGNSGNTIY

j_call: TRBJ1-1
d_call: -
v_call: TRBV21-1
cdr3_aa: ASSSKTANTEAF

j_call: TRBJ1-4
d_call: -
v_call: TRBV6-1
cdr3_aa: ASSEKGGTSHNL

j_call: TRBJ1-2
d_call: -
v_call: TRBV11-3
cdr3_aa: ASSLVSYGYT

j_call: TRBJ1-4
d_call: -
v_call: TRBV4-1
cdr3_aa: ASSQEGSGDGKLF

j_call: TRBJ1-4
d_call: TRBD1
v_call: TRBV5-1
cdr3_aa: ASSSTGVRDEKLF

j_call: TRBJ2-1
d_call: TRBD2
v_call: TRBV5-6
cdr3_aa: ASSPPVGGARYYEQF

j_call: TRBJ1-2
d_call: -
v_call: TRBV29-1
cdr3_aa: SVAGYYGYT

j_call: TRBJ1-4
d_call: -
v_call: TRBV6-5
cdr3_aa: ASSYPLGRKNEKLF

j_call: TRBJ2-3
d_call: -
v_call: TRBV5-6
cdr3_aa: ASSLASNTDTQY

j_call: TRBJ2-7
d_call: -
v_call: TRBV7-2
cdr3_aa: ASSLVPGPPEQY

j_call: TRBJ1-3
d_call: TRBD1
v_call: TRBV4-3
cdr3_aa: ASSDAQTGAGNTIY

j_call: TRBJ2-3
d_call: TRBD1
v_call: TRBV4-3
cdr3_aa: ASSRKGAADTQY

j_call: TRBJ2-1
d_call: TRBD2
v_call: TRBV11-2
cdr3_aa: ASSLVTSGVEQF

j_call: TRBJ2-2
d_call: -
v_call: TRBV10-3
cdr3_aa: ATQSNTGELF

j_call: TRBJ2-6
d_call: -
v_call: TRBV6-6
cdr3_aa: ASRLPRGSGANVLT

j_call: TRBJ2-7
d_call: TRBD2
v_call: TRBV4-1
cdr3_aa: ASSLGTSGGYEQY